These T cell receptor beta chains were read from a single sample in a study of PD-L1 blockade in urothelial cancer. Some clones are missing from TCRdb's copy, which holds only in-frame ones; the method was immunoSEQ multiplex PCR. The table includes around 45,000 clones, 83% detected once. The material was PBMCs, obtained around atezolizumab (anti-PD-L1) treatment. The source of these receptors is a man aged 60 to 69 with urothelial cancer. CDR3s include the opening cysteine and the closing phenylalanine or tryptophan. D genes are given only for firm matches. Some rows mark clone size as missing; the rest say once, few, many or name a class of expanded clone.

V gene: TRBV28
D gene: .
clone size: .
J gene: TRBJ2-7
CDR3 DNA: TGTGCCAGCAGTTTTATACGGGACGAGCAGTACTTC
CDR3 protein: CASSFIRDEQYF

V gene: TRBV19
D gene: TRBD1
clone size: few
J gene: TRBJ2-7
CDR3 DNA: TGTGCCAGTAGGATAACAGGGGGCACGGGGGAGCAGTACTTC
CDR3 protein: CASRITGGTGEQYF

V gene: TRBV5-6
D gene: TRBD2
clone size: .
J gene: TRBJ2-3
CDR3 DNA: TGTGCCAGCAGCTCTATTTTAGCGGGGGTGAGAGATACGCAGTATTTT
CDR3 protein: CASSSILAGVRDTQYF

V gene: TRBV2
D gene: TRBD2
clone size: few
J gene: TRBJ2-3
CDR3 DNA: TGTGCCAGCAGTGAAGGGTCGCTAGCGGGGAGCACAGATACGCAGTATTTT
CDR3 protein: CASSEGSLAGSTDTQYF

V gene: TRBV2
D gene: .
clone size: .
J gene: TRBJ1-5
CDR3 DNA: TGTGCCAGCAGTCCAACCAGGGATCAGCCCCAGCATTTT
CDR3 protein: CASSPTRDQPQHF

V gene: TRBV27
D gene: .
clone size: .
J gene: TRBJ2-2
CDR3 DNA: TGTGCCAGCAGTTCTGGGGGCCTATATACCGGGGAGCTGTTTTTT
CDR3 protein: CASSSGGLYTGELFF

V gene: TRBV6-6
D gene: TRBD1
clone size: once
J gene: TRBJ1-5
CDR3 DNA: TGTGCCAGCAGTCCGCCGACAGGGGGCGGACAGCCCCAGCATTTT
CDR3 protein: CASSPPTGGGQPQHF

V gene: TRBV28
D gene: TRBD1
clone size: .
J gene: TRBJ1-3
CDR3 DNA: TGTGCCAGCAGCAAACAGGGGACGGGAAACACCATATATTTT
CDR3 protein: CASSKQGTGNTIYF

V gene: TRBV6-6
D gene: .
clone size: .
J gene: TRBJ1-1
CDR3 DNA: TGTGCCAGCACCGAGGGTGAGGCCAACACTGAAGCTTTCTTT
CDR3 protein: CASTEGEANTEAFF

V gene: TRBV5-1
D gene: TRBD1
clone size: once
J gene: TRBJ2-7
CDR3 DNA: TGCGCCAGCAGCCCACGGACAGGGGAGGCCTACGAGCAGTACTTC
CDR3 protein: CASSPRTGEAYEQYF

V gene: TRBV19
D gene: TRBD1
clone size: .
J gene: TRBJ1-6
CDR3 DNA: TGTGCCAGTAGTGGTGAGGGGGCCCCGAGTTCACCCCTCCACTTT
CDR3 protein: CASSGEGAPSSPLHF

V gene: TRBV21-1
D gene: .
clone size: .
J gene: TRBJ1-1
CDR3 DNA: TGTGCCAGCAGCCCCCAGGGAATTGAAGCTTTCTTT
CDR3 protein: CASSPQGIEAFF

V gene: TRBV6-1
D gene: .
clone size: once
J gene: TRBJ2-2
CDR3 DNA: TGTGCCAGCAGTGAATTTGGTGGACTGAACACCGGGGAGCTGTTTTTT
CDR3 protein: CASSEFGGLNTGELFF

V gene: TRBV28
D gene: .
clone size: .
J gene: TRBJ2-7
CDR3 DNA: TGTGCCAGCAGTTCGGCGGATTCCTACGAGCAGTACTTC
CDR3 protein: CASSSADSYEQYF

V gene: TRBV30
D gene: TRBD1
clone size: .
J gene: TRBJ1-6
CDR3 DNA: TGTGCCTGGAGCCAGGGGGGTAATTCACCCCTCCACTTT
CDR3 protein: CAWSQGGNSPLHF

V gene: TRBV5-1
D gene: .
clone size: once
J gene: TRBJ2-2
CDR3 DNA: TGCGCCAGCAGCTTGACAGGCAACCAGAACACCGGGGAGCTGTTTTTT
CDR3 protein: CASSLTGNQNTGELFF

V gene: TRBV6-4
D gene: TRBD1
clone size: .
J gene: TRBJ2-1
CDR3 DNA: TGTGCCAGCAGTGTCGACAGGGGGATCGGTGAGCAGTTCTTC
CDR3 protein: CASSVDRGIGEQFF

V gene: TRBV6-6
D gene: .
clone size: .
J gene: TRBJ1-5
CDR3 DNA: TGTGCCAGCAGTTACGGGCAGGGGCATCAGCCCCAGCATTTT
CDR3 protein: CASSYGQGHQPQHF

V gene: TRBV6-6
D gene: .
clone size: .
J gene: TRBJ1-4
CDR3 DNA: TGTGCCAGCAGTTACTCGACGGTAGAGGGAAACCAACTGTTTTTT
CDR3 protein: CASSYSTVEGNQLFF

V gene: TRBV6-6
D gene: .
clone size: .
J gene: TRBJ1-3
CDR3 DNA: TGTGCCAGCAGTCAAGGGGGGGGAAACTCTGGAAACACCATATATTTT
CDR3 protein: CASSQGGGNSGNTIYF

V gene: TRBV15
D gene: .
clone size: .
J gene: TRBJ1-6
CDR3 DNA: TGTGCCATCAGGAGGGATTATAATTCACCCCTCCACTTT
CDR3 protein: CAIRRDYNSPLHF

V gene: TRBV9
D gene: .
clone size: .
J gene: TRBJ2-7
CDR3 DNA: TGTGCCAGCAGCGTAGGTGTCGGGTACGAGCAGTACTTC
CDR3 protein: CASSVGVGYEQYF

V gene: TRBV6-5
D gene: TRBD1
clone size: .
J gene: TRBJ2-3
CDR3 DNA: TGTGCCAGCAGTTCCAGGACAGGGGGAGACGATACGCAGTATTTT
CDR3 protein: CASSSRTGGDDTQYF

V gene: TRBV28
D gene: .
clone size: .
J gene: TRBJ1-3
CDR3 DNA: TGTGCCAGCAGTTTACGGGGAGTCTACGGAAACACCATATATTTT
CDR3 protein: CASSLRGVYGNTIYF

V gene: TRBV27
D gene: .
clone size: .
J gene: TRBJ2-1
CDR3 DNA: TGTGCCAGCAGTTTCGGGGGTGGGAATGAGCAGTTCTTC
CDR3 protein: CASSFGGGNEQFF

V gene: TRBV5-1
D gene: .
clone size: few
J gene: TRBJ2-1
CDR3 DNA: TGCGCCAGCAGCTTGTCGGACAACGAGCAGTTCTTC
CDR3 protein: CASSLSDNEQFF

V gene: TRBV6-5
D gene: TRBD2
clone size: .
J gene: TRBJ2-7
CDR3 DNA: TGTGCCAGCAGTTACTCGAGCGGGAGCCCGACCTACGAGCAGTACTTC
CDR3 protein: CASSYSSGSPTYEQYF

V gene: TRBV9
D gene: TRBD2
clone size: .
J gene: TRBJ2-5
CDR3 DNA: TGTGCCAGCAGCGTAGGGAGCGGGGGGTCAGAGACCCAGTACTTC
CDR3 protein: CASSVGSGGSETQYF

V gene: TRBV11-2
D gene: TRBD2
clone size: .
J gene: TRBJ2-7
CDR3 DNA: TGTGCCAGTTCGACTAGCGGGGGCGCCGTCGGCGAGCAGTACTTC
CDR3 protein: CASSTSGGAVGEQYF

V gene: TRBV2
D gene: TRBD2
clone size: .
J gene: TRBJ2-5
CDR3 DNA: TGTGCCAGCAGTGAAGACCACGGCGGGGGAGGCCAAGAGACCCAGTACTTC
CDR3 protein: CASSEDHGGGGQETQYF

V gene: TRBV7-9
D gene: TRBD2
clone size: few
J gene: TRBJ2-7
CDR3 DNA: TGTGCCAGCAGCCCGATTGGACTAGCGGGGGGAACCGAGCAGTACTTC
CDR3 protein: CASSPIGLAGGTEQYF

V gene: TRBV19
D gene: .
clone size: once
J gene: TRBJ2-1
CDR3 DNA: TGTGCCAGTAGCCCTCCCGCGAGCTCCTACAATGAGCAGTTCTTC
CDR3 protein: CASSPPASSYNEQFF

V gene: TRBV11-3
D gene: .
clone size: .
J gene: TRBJ2-5
CDR3 DNA: TGTGCCAGCAGCCTCGGGGTGGGGGCTCAAGAGACCCAGTACTTC
CDR3 protein: CASSLGVGAQETQYF

V gene: TRBV2
D gene: TRBD2
clone size: .
J gene: TRBJ2-7
CDR3 DNA: TGTGCCAGCAGGGGGGACTACCTCTACGAGCAGTACTTC
CDR3 protein: CASRGDYLYEQYF

V gene: TRBV5-4
D gene: TRBD1
clone size: .
J gene: TRBJ1-3
CDR3 DNA: TGTGCCAGCAGCCGACAGGGCTCTGGAAACACCATATATTTT
CDR3 protein: CASSRQGSGNTIYF

V gene: TRBV18
D gene: .
clone size: once
J gene: TRBJ2-2
CDR3 DNA: TGTGCCAGCTCACCCCGACAGATTACGACCGGGGAGCTGTTTTTT
CDR3 protein: CASSPRQITTGELFF

V gene: TRBV5-1
D gene: .
clone size: .
J gene: TRBJ1-4
CDR3 DNA: TGCGCCAGCAGCCCCAATCCGACAACCTCAACTAATGAAAAACTGTTTTTT
CDR3 protein: CASSPNPTTSTNEKLFF

V gene: TRBV6-1
D gene: .
clone size: .
J gene: TRBJ1-2
CDR3 DNA: TGTGCCAGCAGTGAAGTATCGCGGCAGACCTATGGCTACACCTTC
CDR3 protein: CASSEVSRQTYGYTF

V gene: TRBV11-1
D gene: TRBD2
clone size: .
J gene: TRBJ2-5
CDR3 DNA: TGTGCCAGCAGCCCGGCTGGTAGCGGGTATCAGACCCAGTACTTC
CDR3 protein: CASSPAGSGYQTQYF

V gene: TRBV5-1
D gene: .
clone size: .
J gene: TRBJ1-4
CDR3 DNA: TGCGCCAGCAGCTTGGCCGTAGGGGCAAAAGGTGAAAAACTGTTTTTT
CDR3 protein: CASSLAVGAKGEKLFF

V gene: TRBV2
D gene: .
clone size: .
J gene: TRBJ2-5
CDR3 DNA: TGTGCCAGCAGTGGTCCACGGGGAGAGACCCAGTACTTC
CDR3 protein: CASSGPRGETQYF

V gene: TRBV6-5
D gene: .
clone size: .
J gene: TRBJ1-2
CDR3 DNA: TGTGCCAGCTGCTCGCCGAACTCTTATGGCTACACCTTC
CDR3 protein: CASCSPNSYGYTF

V gene: TRBV10-3
D gene: .
clone size: .
J gene: TRBJ2-6
CDR3 DNA: TGTGCCATCAGCCGCGGATTCGTCGGGGCCAACGTCCTGACTTTC
CDR3 protein: CAISRGFVGANVLTF

V gene: TRBV4-1
D gene: TRBD2
clone size: hyperexpanded
J gene: TRBJ2-7
CDR3 DNA: TGCGCCAGCAGCCATCCCCTGGGACTAGCGGGGGCCTACGAGCAGTACTTC
CDR3 protein: CASSHPLGLAGAYEQYF

V gene: TRBV28
D gene: .
clone size: few
J gene: TRBJ1-5
CDR3 DNA: TGTGCCAGCAGTTCACGCTACGGCAATCAGCCCCAGCATTTT
CDR3 protein: CASSSRYGNQPQHF

V gene: TRBV4-2
D gene: .
clone size: few
J gene: TRBJ2-1
CDR3 DNA: TGTGCCAGCAGCCTAACGGCGACTTCCATCCTATTAGGTGAGCAGTTCTTC
CDR3 protein: CASSLTATSILLGEQFF

V gene: TRBV5-1
D gene: .
clone size: .
J gene: TRBJ1-1
CDR3 DNA: TGCGCCAGCAGCTTGACAGGCGTGATGAACACTGAAGCTTTCTTT
CDR3 protein: CASSLTGVMNTEAFF

V gene: TRBV18
D gene: TRBD1
clone size: .
J gene: TRBJ2-7
CDR3 DNA: TGTGCCAGCTCACCGCTGGGGACAGGGCGTTCCGAGCAGTACTTC
CDR3 protein: CASSPLGTGRSEQYF

V gene: TRBV7-2
D gene: TRBD2
clone size: few
J gene: TRBJ2-1
CDR3 DNA: TGTGCCAGCAGCCTCGGGACTAGCCCTTTTGGGGACAATGAGCAGTTCTTC
CDR3 protein: CASSLGTSPFGDNEQFF

V gene: TRBV5-4
D gene: TRBD1
clone size: .
J gene: TRBJ2-5
CDR3 DNA: TGTGCCAGCAGCTCGGGGCCGGGACAGGGGAAAGAGACCCAGTACTTC
CDR3 protein: CASSSGPGQGKETQYF

V gene: TRBV18
D gene: .
clone size: .
J gene: TRBJ2-6
CDR3 DNA: TGTGCCAGCGCCTTGACGGACTTCTCTGGGGCCAACGTCCTGACTTTC
CDR3 protein: CASALTDFSGANVLTF

V gene: TRBV2
D gene: TRBD1
clone size: few
J gene: TRBJ1-2
CDR3 DNA: TGTGCCAGCAGTGGGACAGGGGGGCATGGCTACACCTTC
CDR3 protein: CASSGTGGHGYTF

V gene: TRBV28
D gene: TRBD2
clone size: .
J gene: TRBJ2-5
CDR3 DNA: TGTGCCAGCACGGTAGCGGGGGTGATTGAGACCCAGTACTTC
CDR3 protein: CASTVAGVIETQYF

V gene: TRBV7-2
D gene: .
clone size: few
J gene: TRBJ1-4
CDR3 DNA: TGTGCCAGCAGCCCTGTTGGCGGGGAAAAACTGTTTTTT
CDR3 protein: CASSPVGGEKLFF

V gene: TRBV19
D gene: .
clone size: .
J gene: TRBJ1-2
CDR3 DNA: TGTGCCAGTAGTCCCCAGGCCGACTATTCCACTAACTATGGCTACACCTTC
CDR3 protein: CASSPQADYSTNYGYTF

V gene: TRBV28
D gene: .
clone size: .
J gene: TRBJ2-1
CDR3 DNA: TGTGCCAGCAGTCCCCCAGGGGCCCTAGGCAATGAGCAGTTCTTC
CDR3 protein: CASSPPGALGNEQFF

V gene: TRBV5-5
D gene: .
clone size: .
J gene: TRBJ1-4
CDR3 DNA: TGTGCCAGCAGCTTGGGCCAGAATGAAAAACTGTTTTTT
CDR3 protein: CASSLGQNEKLFF

V gene: TRBV4-1
D gene: TRBD1
clone size: .
J gene: TRBJ2-7
CDR3 DNA: TGCGCCAGCAGCCAGGGGCGACAGGGGGTCTCCGAGCAGTACTTC
CDR3 protein: CASSQGRQGVSEQYF

V gene: TRBV6-1
D gene: .
clone size: .
J gene: TRBJ2-6
CDR3 DNA: TGTGCCAGCAGTGAACGCGCCACTGGGGCCAACGTCCTGACTTTC
CDR3 protein: CASSERATGANVLTF

V gene: TRBV6-5
D gene: TRBD1
clone size: .
J gene: TRBJ2-7
CDR3 DNA: TGTGCCAGCAGTTTCGCACAGGGGTTTTCCTACGAGCAGTACTTC
CDR3 protein: CASSFAQGFSYEQYF